This paragraph covers one T cell receptor (beta chain) sequence. It lacks a known antigen. Base quality data are lacking; no much larger clone is found one base away. TCRbeta CDR3 regions were amplified from genomic DNA using the immunoSEQ Assay, a bias-controlled multiplex PCR. On the authors' methods: Within the assay, amplification of reference gene primers was used to estimate how many nucleated cells each sample contained. To quantify the absolute abundance of each unique TCRbeta CDR3 rearrangement, sequence reads were collapsed and filtered. Productive Simpson clonality was computed per sample as the square root of Simpson's diversity index over productive rearrangements. Held by TCRdb, this immuneACCESS table contains in-frame sequences only and omits some clones. Under half of the omission traces to an unresolved V gene where checked; the cause of the rest is unknown. V, J and clone size derive from that table, while D and trimming were established from the DNA sequence. The sample records a few hundred thousand clones, roughly 89% of which are singletons. The top ten hold approximately 2.3% of the sample.

Ends trimmed: V by 0 bases, J by 4 bases; bases unmatched to a gene: 2. The germline V gene yields SGHRS for CDR1 and YFSETQ for CDR2. Including the terminal cysteine and phenylalanine, the CDR3 comprises 15 residues. Only the CDR3 DNA is retained, 45 bases long and in frame from the first base. One collaborating source in Seattle enrolled patients during active infection and followed them longitudinally through the course of disease. Whole blood was collected in K2EDTA tubes by collaborating institutions according to the institutions' own protocols. For TCRbeta analysis, collaborators shipped samples as frozen whole blood, isolated PBMCs, or DNA extracted from either of those sample types. This sample is part of a study of blood T cell repertoires in COVID-19 (dated by TCRdb to 2018 to 2020). Regarding the study in general: Collaborator samples came from the United States, Italy and Spain and covered acute and convalescent phases of COVID-19. Nearly every sample came with metadata listing a de-identified subject ID, COVID-19 status, age in years and sex. The dataset comprised deeply sampled blood TCRbeta repertoires from subjects exposed to, actively infected with, or recovered from COVID-19. The repertoires were made available in a free public database intended to serve as a resource for research on the immune response to SARS-CoV-2. Where HLA class I and class II types were available, the types were taken from metadata supplied by the sample provider, not from assay-based typing. Samples were obtained from the ongoing ImmuneRACE study (first 160 participants) and from roughly 1,300 subjects provided by 6 global collaborators. The material from the prospective study consisted of cDNA or gDNA derived from T cells, B-cell-depleted T cells, or PBMCs.

What the authors observed across the whole study: The amount of clinical and demographic metadata varied by source and participant and was provided uncurated.

The sequencing input was peripheral blood. The chain was built from TRBV5-1 and TRBJ1-4; 8 of the junction bases match TRBD1. The sequence was obtained from an older woman with COVID-19, enrolled during active disease. In nucleotides, the sequence is TGCGCCAGCAGCTTGGGGACAGGGATTAATGAAAAACTGTTTTTT. It translates as CASSLGTGINEKLFF. Outside the CDR3, residues come from the reference TRBV5-1 and TRBJ1-4 proteins, so the full variable domain is: KAGVTQTPRYLIKTRGQQVTLSCSPISGHRSVSWYQQTPGQGLQFLFEYFSETQRNKGNFPGRFSGRQFSNSRSEMNVSTLELGDSALYLCASSLGTGINEKLFFGSGTQLSVL.